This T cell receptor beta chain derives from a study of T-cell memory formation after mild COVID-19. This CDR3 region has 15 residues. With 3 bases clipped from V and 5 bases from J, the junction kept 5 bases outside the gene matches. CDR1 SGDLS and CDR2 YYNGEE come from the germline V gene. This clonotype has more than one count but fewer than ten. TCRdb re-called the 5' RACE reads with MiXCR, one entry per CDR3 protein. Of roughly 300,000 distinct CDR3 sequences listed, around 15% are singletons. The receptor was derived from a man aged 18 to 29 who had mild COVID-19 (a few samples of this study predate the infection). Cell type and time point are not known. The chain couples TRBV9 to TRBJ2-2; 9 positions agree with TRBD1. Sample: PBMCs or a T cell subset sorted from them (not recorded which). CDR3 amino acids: CASSASGTGTGELFF. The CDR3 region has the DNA TGTGCCAGCAGCGCATCCGGGACAGGGACCGGGGAGCTGTTTTTT.